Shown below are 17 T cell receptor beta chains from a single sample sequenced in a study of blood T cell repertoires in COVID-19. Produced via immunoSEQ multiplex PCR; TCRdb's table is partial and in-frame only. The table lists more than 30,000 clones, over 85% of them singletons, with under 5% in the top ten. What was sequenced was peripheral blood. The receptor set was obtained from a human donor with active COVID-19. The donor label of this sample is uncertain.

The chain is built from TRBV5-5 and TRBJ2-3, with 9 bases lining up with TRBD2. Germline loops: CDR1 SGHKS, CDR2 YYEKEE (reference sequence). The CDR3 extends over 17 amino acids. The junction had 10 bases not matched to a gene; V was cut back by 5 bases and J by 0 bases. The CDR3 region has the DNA TGTGCCAGCAGGATCGATGGGACTAGCAGGAGCACAGATACGCAGTATTTT. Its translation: CASRIDGTSRSTDTQYF.

The CDR3 nucleotides read TGTGCCATCAATAAAGACGGGATCAACTACGAGCAGTACTTC. Protein sequence: CAINKDGINYEQYF. The V call is TRBV10-3, the J call TRBJ2-7; tentatively, D is TRBD2 (5 bases). Looked up from germline, CDR1 is ENHRY and CDR2 is SYGVKD. V lost 7 bases to trimming and J lost 3 bases, with 16 bases between them. The CDR3 has 14 amino acids.

CDR3 in amino acids: CAISVQTGGAEQYF. As DNA, the CDR3 is TGTGCCATCAGTGTCCAGACAGGGGGAGCCGAGCAGTACTTC. The J gene is TRBJ2-7, the V gene TRBV10-3; 9 bases align to TRBD1. J gave up 6 bases and V 4 bases, and 7 bases lay outside the gene matches. The CDR3 runs 14 residues. In germline, CDR1 is ENHRY, CDR2 SYGVKD.

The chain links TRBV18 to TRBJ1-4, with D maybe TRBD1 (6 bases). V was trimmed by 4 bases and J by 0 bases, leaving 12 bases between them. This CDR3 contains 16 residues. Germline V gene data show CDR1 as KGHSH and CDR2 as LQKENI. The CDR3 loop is CASSLPGQSTNEKLFF. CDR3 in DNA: TGTGCCAGCTCACTCCCTGGACAGTCAACTAATGAAAAACTGTTTTTT.

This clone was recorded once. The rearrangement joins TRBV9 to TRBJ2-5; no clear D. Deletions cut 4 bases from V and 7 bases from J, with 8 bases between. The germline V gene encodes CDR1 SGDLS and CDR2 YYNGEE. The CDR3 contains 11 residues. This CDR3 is CASSLTGTQYF. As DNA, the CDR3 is TGTGCCAGCAGCCTGACGGGGACCCAGTACTTC.

The CDR3 region is CASSEGSYGYTF. In DNA, the CDR3 is TGTGCCAGCAGCGAAGGGAGCTATGGCTACACCTTC. This chain joins TRBV9 and TRBJ1-2; D is unresolved. This CDR3 is 12 amino acids long. Looked up from germline, CDR1 is SGDLS and CDR2 is YYNGEE. The germline V and J ends were trimmed by 3 bases and 4 bases, with 7 bases remaining between them.

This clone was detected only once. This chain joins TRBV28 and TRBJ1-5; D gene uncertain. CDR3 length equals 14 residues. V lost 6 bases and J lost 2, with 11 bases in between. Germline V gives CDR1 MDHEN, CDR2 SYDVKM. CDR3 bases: TGTGCCAGCAGCAAGCAGGTCGGCAATCAGCCCCAGCATTTT. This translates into CASSKQVGNQPQHF.

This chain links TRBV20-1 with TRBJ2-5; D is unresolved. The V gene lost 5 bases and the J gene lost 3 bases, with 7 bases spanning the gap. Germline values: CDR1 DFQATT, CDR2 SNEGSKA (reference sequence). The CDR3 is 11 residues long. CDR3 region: CSASPEETQYF. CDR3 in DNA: TGCAGTGCTTCTCCTGAAGAGACCCAGTACTTC.

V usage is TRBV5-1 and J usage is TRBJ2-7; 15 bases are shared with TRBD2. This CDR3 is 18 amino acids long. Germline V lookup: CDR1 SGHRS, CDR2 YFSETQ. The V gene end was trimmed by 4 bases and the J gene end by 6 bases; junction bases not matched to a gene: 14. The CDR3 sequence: CASSPGTSGGLDLVEQYF. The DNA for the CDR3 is TGCGCCAGCAGCCCCGGGACTAGCGGGGGGCTCGACCTGGTCGAGCAGTACTTC.

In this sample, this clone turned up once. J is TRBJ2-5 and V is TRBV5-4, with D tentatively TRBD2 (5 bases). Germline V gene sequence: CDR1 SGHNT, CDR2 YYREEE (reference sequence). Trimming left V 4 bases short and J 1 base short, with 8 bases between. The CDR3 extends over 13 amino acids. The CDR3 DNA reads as TGTGCCAGCAGCCGGGCGGGCCAAGAGACCCAGTACTTC. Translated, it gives CASSRAGQETQYF.

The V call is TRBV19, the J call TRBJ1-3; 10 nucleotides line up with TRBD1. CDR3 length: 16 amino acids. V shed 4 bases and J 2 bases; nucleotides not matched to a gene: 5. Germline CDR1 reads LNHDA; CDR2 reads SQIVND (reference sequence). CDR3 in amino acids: CASSTAGTGAGNTIYF. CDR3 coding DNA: TGTGCCAGTAGTACCGCCGGGACAGGGGCTGGAAACACCATATATTTT.

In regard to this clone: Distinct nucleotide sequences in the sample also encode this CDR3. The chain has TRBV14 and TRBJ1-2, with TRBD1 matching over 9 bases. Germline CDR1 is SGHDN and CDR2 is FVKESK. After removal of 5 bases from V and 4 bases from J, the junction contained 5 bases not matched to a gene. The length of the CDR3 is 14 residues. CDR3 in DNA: TGTGCCAGCAGCGCCGGGACAGGGCCCTATGGCTACACCTTC. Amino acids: CASSAGTGPYGYTF.

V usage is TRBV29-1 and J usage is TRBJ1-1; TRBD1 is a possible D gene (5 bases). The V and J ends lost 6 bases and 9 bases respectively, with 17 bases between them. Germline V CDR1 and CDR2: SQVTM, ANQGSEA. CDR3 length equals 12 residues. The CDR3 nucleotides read TGCAGCGTCGGCGACAGCAAGGGTAAAGCTTTCTTT. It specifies CSVGDSKGKAFF.

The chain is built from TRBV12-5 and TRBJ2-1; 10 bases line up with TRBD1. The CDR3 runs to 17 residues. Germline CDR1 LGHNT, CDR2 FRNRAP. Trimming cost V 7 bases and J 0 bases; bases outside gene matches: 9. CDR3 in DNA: TGTGCTAGTGCCGAGACAGGGGGCTGGGGCTCCTACAATGAGCAGTTCTTC. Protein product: CASAETGGWGSYNEQFF.

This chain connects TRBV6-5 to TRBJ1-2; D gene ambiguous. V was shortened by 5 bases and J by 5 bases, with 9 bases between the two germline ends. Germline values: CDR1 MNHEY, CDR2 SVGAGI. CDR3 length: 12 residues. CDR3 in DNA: TGTGCCAGCAGTCAGGCAGCTTATGGCTACACCTTC. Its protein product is CASSQAAYGYTF.

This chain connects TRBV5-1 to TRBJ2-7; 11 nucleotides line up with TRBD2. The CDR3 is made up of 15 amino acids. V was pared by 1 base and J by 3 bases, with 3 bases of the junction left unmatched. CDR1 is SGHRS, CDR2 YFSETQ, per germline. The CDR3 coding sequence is TGCGCCAGCAGCTTGCAGACTAGCGGGATCTACGAGCAGTACTTC. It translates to CASSLQTSGIYEQYF.

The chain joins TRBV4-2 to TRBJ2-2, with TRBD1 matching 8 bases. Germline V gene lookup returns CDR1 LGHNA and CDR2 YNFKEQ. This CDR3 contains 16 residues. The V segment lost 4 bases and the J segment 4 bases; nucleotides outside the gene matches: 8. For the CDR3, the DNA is TGTGCCAGCAGCCGAATGACAGGGGCGGGCACCGGGGAGCTGTTTTTT. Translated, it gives CASSRMTGAGTGELFF.